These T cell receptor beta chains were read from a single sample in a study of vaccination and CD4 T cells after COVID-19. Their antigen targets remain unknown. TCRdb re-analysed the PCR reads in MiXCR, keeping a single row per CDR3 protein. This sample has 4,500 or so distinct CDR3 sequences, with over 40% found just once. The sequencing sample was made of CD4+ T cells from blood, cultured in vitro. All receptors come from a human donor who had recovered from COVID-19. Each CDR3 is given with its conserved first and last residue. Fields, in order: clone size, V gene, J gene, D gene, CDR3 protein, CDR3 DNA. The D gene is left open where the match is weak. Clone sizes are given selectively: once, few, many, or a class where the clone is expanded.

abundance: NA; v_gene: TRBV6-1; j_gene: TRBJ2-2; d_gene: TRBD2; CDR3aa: CASKGGTNTGELFF; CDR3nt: TGTGCCAGCAAGGGAGGGACGAACACCGGGGAGCTGTTTTTT
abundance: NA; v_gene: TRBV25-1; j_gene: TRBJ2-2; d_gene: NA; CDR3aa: CASSDSGRTNTGELFF; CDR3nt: TGTGCCAGCAGTGATAGCGGCAGGACGAACACCGGGGAGCTGTTTTTT
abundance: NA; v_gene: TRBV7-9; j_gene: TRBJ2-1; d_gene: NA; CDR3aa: CASSNPPSSYNEQFF; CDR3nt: TGTGCCAGCAGCAATCCACCGAGCTCCTACAATGAGCAGTTCTTC
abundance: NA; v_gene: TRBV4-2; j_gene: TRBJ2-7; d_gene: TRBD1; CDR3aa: CASSHRDSERGANYEQYF; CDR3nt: TGTGCCAGCAGCCACCGGGACAGTGAACGAGGGGCCAACTACGAGCAGTACTTC
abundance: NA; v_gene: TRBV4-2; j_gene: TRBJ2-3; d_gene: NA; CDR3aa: CASSRGATQYF; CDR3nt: TGTGCCAGCAGTCGGGGGGCGACGCAGTATTTT
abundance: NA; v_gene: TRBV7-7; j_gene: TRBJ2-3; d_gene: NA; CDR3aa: CASSRSPTDTQYF; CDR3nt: TGTGCTAGCAGCCGAAGCCCTACAGATACGCAGTATTTT
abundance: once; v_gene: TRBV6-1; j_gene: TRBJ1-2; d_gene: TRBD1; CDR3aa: CASSETGQGGDGYTF; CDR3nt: TGTGCCAGCAGTGAAACCGGACAGGGAGGAGATGGCTACACCTTC
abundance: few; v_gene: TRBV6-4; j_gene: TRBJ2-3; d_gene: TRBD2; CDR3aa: CASSVAGGATDTQYF; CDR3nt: TGTGCCAGCAGTGTAGCGGGAGGCGCCACAGATACGCAGTATTTT
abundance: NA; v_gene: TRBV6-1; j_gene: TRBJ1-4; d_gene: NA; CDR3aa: CASSPFPPESGEKLFF; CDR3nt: TGTGCCAGCAGCCCCTTTCCCCCAGAATCGGGGGAAAAACTGTTTTTT
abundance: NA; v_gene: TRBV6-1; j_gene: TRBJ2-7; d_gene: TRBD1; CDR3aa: CASNRGSYEQYF; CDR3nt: TGTGCCAGTAACAGGGGCTCCTACGAGCAGTACTTC
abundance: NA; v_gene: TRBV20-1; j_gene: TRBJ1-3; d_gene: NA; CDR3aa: CSARVSSSGNTIYF; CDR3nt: TGCAGTGCTAGAGTCTCCAGCTCTGGAAACACCATATATTTT
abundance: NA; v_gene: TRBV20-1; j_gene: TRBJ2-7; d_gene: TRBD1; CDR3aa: CSAADRVASYEQYF; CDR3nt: TGCAGTGCGGCCGACAGGGTGGCCTCCTACGAGCAGTACTTC
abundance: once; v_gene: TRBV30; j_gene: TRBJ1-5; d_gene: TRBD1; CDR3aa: CAWSALKQGAGQPQHF; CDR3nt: TGTGCCTGGAGTGCACTAAAACAGGGGGCGGGACAGCCCCAGCATTTT
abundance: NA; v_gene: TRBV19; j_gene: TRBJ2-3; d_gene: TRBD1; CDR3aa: CASSSHDRVPQSTDTQYF; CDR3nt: TGTGCCAGTAGTTCCCATGACAGGGTACCCCAAAGTACAGATACGCAGTATTTT
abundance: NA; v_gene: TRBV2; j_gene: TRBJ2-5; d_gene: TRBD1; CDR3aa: CASRTIGQGAGETQYF; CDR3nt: TGTGCCAGCAGAACCATCGGACAGGGGGCAGGGGAGACCCAGTACTTC
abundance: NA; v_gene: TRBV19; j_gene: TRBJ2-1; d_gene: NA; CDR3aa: CASIGWMGAHNEQFF; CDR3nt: TGTGCCAGTATCGGATGGATGGGGGCGCACAATGAGCAGTTCTTC
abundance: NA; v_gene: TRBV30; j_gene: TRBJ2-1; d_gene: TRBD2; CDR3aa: CAWRTQRLAGVSEQFF; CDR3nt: TGTGCCTGGAGGACCCAGAGACTAGCGGGAGTTAGTGAGCAGTTCTTC
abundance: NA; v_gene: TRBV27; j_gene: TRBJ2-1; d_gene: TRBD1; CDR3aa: CASSLSMVRWDRGHNEQFF; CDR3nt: TGTGCCAGCAGTTTATCGATGGTTCGTTGGGACAGGGGCCACAATGAGCAGTTCTTC
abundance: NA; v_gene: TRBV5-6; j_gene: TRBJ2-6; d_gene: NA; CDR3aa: CASSTLQGAANVLTF; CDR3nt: TGTGCCAGCAGCACGCTCCAGGGCGCGGCCAACGTCCTGACTTTC
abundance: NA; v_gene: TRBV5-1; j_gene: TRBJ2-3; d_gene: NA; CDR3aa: CASSLRGDTDTQYF; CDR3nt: TGCGCCAGCAGCTTGCGTGGAGACACAGATACGCAGTATTTT
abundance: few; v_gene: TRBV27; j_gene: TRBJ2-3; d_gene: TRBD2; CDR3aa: CASSLERGADTQYF; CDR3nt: TGTGCCAGCAGTTTAGAGCGGGGCGCAGATACGCAGTATTTT
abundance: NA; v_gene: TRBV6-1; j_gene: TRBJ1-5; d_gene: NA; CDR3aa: CATTPGGLSNQPQHF; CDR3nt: TGTGCCACCACTCCTGGGGGGCTAAGCAATCAGCCCCAGCATTTT
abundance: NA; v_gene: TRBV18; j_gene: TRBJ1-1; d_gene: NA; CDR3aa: CASLSTKGTEAFF; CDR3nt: TGTGCCAGCCTTTCAACGAAGGGCACTGAAGCTTTCTTT
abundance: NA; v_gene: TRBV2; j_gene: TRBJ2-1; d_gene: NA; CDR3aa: CASMIRVEQFF; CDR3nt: TGTGCCAGCATGATCAGGGTAGAGCAGTTCTTC